A selection of T cell receptor beta chains follows, all from one sample in a study of blood T cells in healthy people across ages. Each CDR3 protein is one row after TCRdb ran MiXCR on the 5' RACE reads. The profile covers around 900,000 distinct CDR3 sequences, with around 54% appearing a single time and roughly 23% taken by the ten largest. Sequencing was carried out using blood. Receptor source: a woman aged 55 to 70 in good health. Both conserved end residues are part of each CDR3. The D gene is left open where the match is weak. A row's size may be missing; if present it is once, few, many or a size class.

CDR3aa: CSVTDRGITDTQYF; CDR3nt: TGCAGCGTAACGGACAGGGGGATCACAGATACGCAGTATTTT; abundance: .; v_gene: TRBV29-1; d_gene: TRBD1; j_gene: TRBJ2-3
CDR3aa: CASSPTLQETQYF; CDR3nt: TGTGCCAGCTCACCGACTTTGCAAGAGACCCAGTACTTC; abundance: few; v_gene: TRBV18; d_gene: .; j_gene: TRBJ2-5
CDR3aa: CSATLAGRHNEQFF; CDR3nt: TGCAGTGCTACTCTAGCGGGAAGGCACAATGAGCAGTTCTTC; abundance: .; v_gene: TRBV20-1; d_gene: TRBD2; j_gene: TRBJ2-1
CDR3aa: CATDPGADVLTF; CDR3nt: TGTGCCACGGACCCTGGGGCCGACGTCCTGACTTTC; abundance: once; v_gene: TRBV6-2/TRBV6-3; d_gene: .; j_gene: TRBJ2-6
CDR3aa: CAWSDPPDRGNYGYTF; CDR3nt: TGTGCCTGGAGTGACCCCCCAGACAGAGGAAACTATGGCTACACCTTC; abundance: .; v_gene: TRBV30; d_gene: .; j_gene: TRBJ1-2
CDR3aa: CASSLASGQGPYEQYF; CDR3nt: TGTGCCAGCAGCTTAGCTTCGGGACAGGGACCCTACGAGCAGTACTTC; abundance: few; v_gene: TRBV7-2; d_gene: TRBD1; j_gene: TRBJ2-7
CDR3aa: CASSSPGPQYGYTF; CDR3nt: TGTGCCAGCAGTTCACCGGGACCTCAATATGGCTACACCTTC; abundance: .; v_gene: TRBV28; d_gene: .; j_gene: TRBJ1-2
CDR3aa: CASSVSRTYEQYF; CDR3nt: TGTGCCAGCAGTGTTAGTCGAACCTACGAGCAGTACTTC; abundance: many; v_gene: TRBV12-3/TRBV12-4; d_gene: .; j_gene: TRBJ2-7
CDR3aa: CASSVRLNTDTQYF; CDR3nt: TGTGCCAGCAGCGTCCGTCTGAACACAGATACGCAGTATTTT; abundance: many; v_gene: TRBV6-6; d_gene: .; j_gene: TRBJ2-3
CDR3aa: CASSYTTSGSTDTQYF; CDR3nt: TGTGCCAGCAGTTATACGACTAGCGGTAGCACAGATACGCAGTATTTT; abundance: .; v_gene: TRBV2; d_gene: TRBD2; j_gene: TRBJ2-3
CDR3aa: CASARMGDRSDTETQYF; CDR3nt: TGTGCCAGCGCCAGAATGGGAGATAGATCCGATACGGAGACCCAGTACTTC; abundance: .; v_gene: TRBV18; d_gene: .; j_gene: TRBJ2-5
CDR3aa: CASSQGTSIGITEQYF; CDR3nt: TGTGCCAGCAGCCAAGGGACTAGCATAGGGATTACCGAGCAGTACTTC; abundance: .; v_gene: TRBV3-1; d_gene: TRBD2; j_gene: TRBJ2-7
CDR3aa: CASSLREVRPKRANEQFF; CDR3nt: TGTGCCAGCAGCCTCCGGGAAGTCAGGCCGAAAAGGGCCAATGAGCAGTTCTTC; abundance: .; v_gene: TRBV3-1; d_gene: .; j_gene: TRBJ2-1
CDR3aa: CSARQSGRRNEQYF; CDR3nt: TGCAGTGCTAGGCAAAGCGGGAGGCGCAATGAGCAGTACTTC; abundance: .; v_gene: TRBV20-1; d_gene: TRBD2; j_gene: TRBJ2-7
CDR3aa: CASRIKPTNAYEQYF; CDR3nt: TGTGCCAGCAGGATTAAACCAACAAACGCCTACGAGCAGTACTTC; abundance: once; v_gene: TRBV6-1; d_gene: .; j_gene: TRBJ2-7
CDR3aa: CSARDFQGDHQPQHF; CDR3nt: TGCAGTGCTAGAGATTTCCAGGGGGATCATCAGCCCCAGCATTTT; abundance: .; v_gene: TRBV20-1; d_gene: TRBD1; j_gene: TRBJ1-5
CDR3aa: CSVEDGVVSGHFNYGYTF; CDR3nt: TGCAGCGTTGAAGATGGGGTGGTGAGTGGACACTTCAACTATGGCTACACCTTC; abundance: few; v_gene: TRBV29-1; d_gene: .; j_gene: TRBJ1-2
CDR3aa: CSALPHLGQNPEAGGYTF; CDR3nt: TGCAGTGCTCTCCCTCATTTGGGACAGAATCCCGAGGCTGGGGGCTACACCTTC; abundance: .; v_gene: TRBV20-1; d_gene: TRBD1; j_gene: TRBJ1-2
CDR3aa: CATSRDITYEQYF; CDR3nt: TGTGCCACCAGCAGAGATATTACCTACGAGCAGTACTTC; abundance: .; v_gene: TRBV15; d_gene: .; j_gene: TRBJ2-7
CDR3aa: CASSKAGDTEAFF; CDR3nt: TGTGCCAGTAGTAAAGCAGGGGACACTGAAGCTTTCTTT; abundance: .; v_gene: TRBV19; d_gene: .; j_gene: TRBJ1-1
CDR3aa: CASGGLAGVADTQYF; CDR3nt: TGTGCCAGCGGGGGACTAGCGGGAGTGGCGGATACGCAGTATTTT; abundance: .; v_gene: TRBV7-9; d_gene: TRBD2; j_gene: TRBJ2-3
CDR3aa: CSVVLPNSGANVLTF; CDR3nt: TGCAGCGTTGTTCTCCCAAACTCTGGGGCCAACGTCCTGACTTTC; abundance: many; v_gene: TRBV29-1; d_gene: .; j_gene: TRBJ2-6
CDR3aa: CASSQVPAGETQYF; CDR3nt: TGCGCCAGCAGCCAAGTACCGGCGGGAGAGACCCAGTACTTC; abundance: .; v_gene: TRBV4-1; d_gene: .; j_gene: TRBJ2-5
CDR3aa: CSVEGLAGGETQYF; CDR3nt: TGCAGCGTTGAGGGACTAGCGGGAGGAGAGACCCAGTACTTC; abundance: .; v_gene: TRBV29-1; d_gene: TRBD2; j_gene: TRBJ2-5
CDR3aa: CAIRALNSPDTQYF; CDR3nt: TGTGCCATCAGAGCGCTAAACAGTCCAGATACGCAGTATTTT; abundance: .; v_gene: TRBV10-3; d_gene: .; j_gene: TRBJ2-3
CDR3aa: CASSELVTEAFF; CDR3nt: TGTGCCAGCAGTGAACTCGTCACTGAAGCTTTCTTT; abundance: .; v_gene: TRBV6-1; d_gene: .; j_gene: TRBJ1-1
CDR3aa: CASSRQVTQRETQYF; CDR3nt: TGTGCCAGCTCCCGCCAGGTCACGCAGCGAGAGACCCAGTACTTC; abundance: few; v_gene: TRBV18; d_gene: .; j_gene: TRBJ2-5
CDR3aa: CASSLGDRGLEGNIQYF; CDR3nt: TGTGCCAGCAGCTTAGGAGACAGGGGGCTGGAGGGGAACATTCAGTACTTC; abundance: once; v_gene: TRBV12-3/TRBV12-4; d_gene: TRBD1; j_gene: TRBJ2-4
CDR3aa: CSVRGALSYEQYF; CDR3nt: TGCAGTGTGCGGGGGGCCCTATCCTACGAGCAGTACTTC; abundance: .; v_gene: TRBV20-1; d_gene: TRBD2; j_gene: TRBJ2-7
CDR3aa: CASSRAVTNSPLHF; CDR3nt: TGCGCCAGCAGCCGAGCAGTAACTAATTCACCCCTCCACTTT; abundance: few; v_gene: TRBV4-1; d_gene: .; j_gene: TRBJ1-6
CDR3aa: CASSYQTSSDTQYF; CDR3nt: TGTGCCAGCAGCTACCAGACTAGTTCGGATACGCAGTATTTT; abundance: .; v_gene: TRBV7-2; d_gene: .; j_gene: TRBJ2-3
CDR3aa: CSARGGQSSYNEQFF; CDR3nt: TGCAGTGCTAGAGGGGGACAGAGCTCCTACAATGAGCAGTTCTTC; abundance: .; v_gene: TRBV20-1; d_gene: TRBD1; j_gene: TRBJ2-1
CDR3aa: CASSQGRVTSTDTQYF; CDR3nt: TGCGCCAGCAGCCAAGGTCGGGTGACTAGCACAGATACGCAGTATTTT; abundance: .; v_gene: TRBV4-1; d_gene: .; j_gene: TRBJ2-3
CDR3aa: CASSPGTSGSVGDTQYF; CDR3nt: TGTGCCAGCTCACCCGGGACTAGCGGGAGTGTTGGAGATACGCAGTATTTT; abundance: few; v_gene: TRBV18; d_gene: TRBD2; j_gene: TRBJ2-3
CDR3aa: CAWRPKWTGKEQYF; CDR3nt: TGTGCCTGGAGACCAAAATGGACAGGGAAAGAGCAGTACTTC; abundance: .; v_gene: TRBV30; d_gene: TRBD1; j_gene: TRBJ2-5
CDR3aa: CSATTAASFFFGTRYF; CDR3nt: TGCAGTGCTACGACTGCGGCTAGTTTTTTCTTTGGTACGCGGTATTTT; abundance: .; v_gene: TRBV20-1; d_gene: .; j_gene: TRBJ2-3
CDR3aa: CASSQGTNSYEQYF; CDR3nt: TGTGCCAGCAGCCAGGGGACTAACTCCTACGAGCAGTACTTC; abundance: few; v_gene: TRBV3-1; d_gene: TRBD2; j_gene: TRBJ2-7
CDR3aa: CSARRQGVDTQYF; CDR3nt: TGCAGTGCTAGAAGACAGGGAGTGGATACGCAGTATTTT; abundance: .; v_gene: TRBV20-1; d_gene: TRBD1; j_gene: TRBJ2-3
CDR3aa: CASSRVQGQETQYF; CDR3nt: TGTGCCAGCAGCCGTGTTCAAGGGCAAGAGACCCAGTACTTC; abundance: .; v_gene: TRBV7-9; d_gene: .; j_gene: TRBJ2-5
CDR3aa: CASSVKQGANYGYTF; CDR3nt: TGTGCCAGCAGTGTTAAACAGGGGGCTAACTATGGCTACACCTTC; abundance: once; v_gene: TRBV2; d_gene: TRBD1; j_gene: TRBJ1-2
CDR3aa: CASSLRGTDYEQYF; CDR3nt: TGTGCCAGCAGTTTGAGAGGGACTGACTACGAGCAGTACTTC; abundance: few; v_gene: TRBV28; d_gene: .; j_gene: TRBJ2-7
CDR3aa: CAISRPSGPYEQYF; CDR3nt: TGTGCCATCAGTCGGCCTAGCGGGCCCTACGAGCAGTACTTC; abundance: few; v_gene: TRBV10-3; d_gene: TRBD2; j_gene: TRBJ2-7
CDR3aa: CSGILAGGRFPLATDTQYF; CDR3nt: TGCAGTGGGATCCTAGCGGGAGGACGCTTCCCTCTAGCAACAGATACGCAGTATTTT; abundance: few; v_gene: TRBV20-1; d_gene: TRBD2; j_gene: TRBJ2-3
CDR3aa: CSVEAPDRGNLNTEAFF; CDR3nt: TGCAGCGTTGAAGCCCCGGACAGGGGCAACCTGAACACTGAAGCTTTCTTT; abundance: few; v_gene: TRBV29-1; d_gene: TRBD1; j_gene: TRBJ1-1
CDR3aa: CASSEGLAGVPTDTQYF; CDR3nt: TGTGCCAGCAGTGAGGGACTAGCGGGAGTCCCCACAGATACGCAGTATTTT; abundance: .; v_gene: TRBV2; d_gene: TRBD2; j_gene: TRBJ2-3
CDR3aa: CASSQRGTENNSPLHF; CDR3nt: TGTGCCAGCAGCCAGAGGGGGACAGAGAATAATTCACCCCTCCACTTT; abundance: .; v_gene: TRBV7-2; d_gene: TRBD1; j_gene: TRBJ1-6
CDR3aa: CASSVAVEGTQYF; CDR3nt: TGTGCCAGCAGCGTAGCGGTGGAAGGGACCCAGTACTTC; abundance: .; v_gene: TRBV9; d_gene: .; j_gene: TRBJ2-5
CDR3aa: CASRRDRSWGEQFF; CDR3nt: TGTGCCAGCAGACGGGACAGATCCTGGGGTGAGCAGTTCTTC; abundance: .; v_gene: TRBV12-3/TRBV12-4; d_gene: TRBD1; j_gene: TRBJ2-1
CDR3aa: CATVSGAVGYTF; CDR3nt: TGTGCCACCGTTTCAGGTGCTGTCGGCTACACCTTC; abundance: .; v_gene: TRBV24-1; d_gene: .; j_gene: TRBJ1-2
CDR3aa: CASSNGWRGLNTEAFF; CDR3nt: TGTGCCAGCAGTAACGGATGGCGAGGGTTGAACACTGAAGCTTTCTTT; abundance: few; v_gene: TRBV25-1; d_gene: .; j_gene: TRBJ1-1
CDR3aa: CSVEDSASFPSYEQYF; CDR3nt: TGCAGCGTTGAAGATTCGGCCTCCTTTCCTTCCTACGAGCAGTACTTC; abundance: few; v_gene: TRBV29-1; d_gene: .; j_gene: TRBJ2-7
CDR3aa: CASSPGTGGVKNIQYF; CDR3nt: TGTGCCAGCAGCCCCGGGACAGGGGGCGTCAAAAACATTCAGTACTTC; abundance: few; v_gene: TRBV11-2; d_gene: TRBD1; j_gene: TRBJ2-4
CDR3aa: CASSAGFGDTGQYF; CDR3nt: TGTGCCAGCAGCGCCGGGTTCGGGGACACAGGACAGTACTTC; abundance: .; v_gene: TRBV7-2; d_gene: .; j_gene: TRBJ2-4